This T cell receptor (beta chain) came from a study of T cells in localized non-small cell lung cancer. Study-wide findings and caveats: The greatest T cell clonality was found in uninvolved adjacent lung (higher than in tumor). Median around 54 top-100 tumor clones were shared with paired adjacent lung. With higher T cell density in blood came longer overall survival. Heterogeneity is still possible, as just one tumor region was sequenced.

This table comes from immunoSEQ multiplex PCR, and its TCRdb copy is limited to in-frame clones, with some not included. The table records some 10,000 clones, approximately 90% of them present only once. With regard to this clone: The antigen is not known.

This CDR3 spans 14 amino acids. Trimming took 4 bases from V and 4 from J, leaving 13 bases between them. Germline V gene lookup returns CDR1 SNHLY and CDR2 FYNNEI. The sequenced sample was peripheral blood, obtained before any cancer treatment. This receptor was taken from a male donor at least 60 years old with stage III lung adenocarcinoma. This chain links TRBV2 with TRBJ1-2, with D possibly TRBD1 on 6 matching bases. Written as DNA, the CDR3 is TGTGCCAGCAGTGCGGACAGACCCGTCTATGGCTACACCTTC. This gives the protein CASSADRPVYGYTF.